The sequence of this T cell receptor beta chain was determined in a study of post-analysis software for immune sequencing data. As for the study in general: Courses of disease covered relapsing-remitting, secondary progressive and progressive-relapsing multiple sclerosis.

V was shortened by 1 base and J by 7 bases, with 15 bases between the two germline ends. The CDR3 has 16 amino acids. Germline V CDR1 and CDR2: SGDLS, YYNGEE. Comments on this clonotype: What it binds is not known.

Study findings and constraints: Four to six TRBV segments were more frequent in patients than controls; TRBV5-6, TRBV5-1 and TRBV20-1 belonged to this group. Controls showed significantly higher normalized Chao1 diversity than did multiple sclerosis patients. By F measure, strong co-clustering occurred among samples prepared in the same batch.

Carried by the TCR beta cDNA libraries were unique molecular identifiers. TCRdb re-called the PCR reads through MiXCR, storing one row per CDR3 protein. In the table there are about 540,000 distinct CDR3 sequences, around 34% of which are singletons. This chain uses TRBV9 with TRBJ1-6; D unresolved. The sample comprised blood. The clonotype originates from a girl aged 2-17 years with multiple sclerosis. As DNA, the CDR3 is TGTGCCAGCAGCGTAAGGGTCTCCCGGGAAAATTCACCCCTCCACTTT. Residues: CASSVRVSRENSPLHF.